This entry concerns a single TCR beta chain. The antigen remains undetermined. For the second PCR, which ran for roughly 6 to 12 cycles, a sample-barcoded 5' primer and a J-beta primer mix were used. Each cDNA molecule was tagged by a template-switch adaptor that had 12 random nucleotides. Sequencing yielded, for each sample, at least 2.5 million paired-end reads carrying CDR3. TCRdb called the 5' RACE reads again in MiXCR, with one record for every CDR3 protein. The sample lists about 1.8 million distinct CDR3 sequences, about 50% occurring once. The CDR3 extends over 15 amino acids. V gave up 6 bases and J gave up 4 bases; unmatched junction bases: 11. These data belong to a study of blood T cells in healthy people across ages. Points from the study as a whole: Lack of knowledge of donor CMV status possibly confounded expanded clonotype changes.

Sequenced: blood. The chain has TRBV12-3 or TRBV12-4 and TRBJ2-5; 7 nucleotides match TRBD1. The sequence derives from a woman aged 40 to 50 in good health. CDR3 nucleotide sequence: TGTGCCAGCAGCTCATCCAGGGGGAACAGAGAGACCCAGTACTTC. It is translated as CASSSSRGNRETQYF.